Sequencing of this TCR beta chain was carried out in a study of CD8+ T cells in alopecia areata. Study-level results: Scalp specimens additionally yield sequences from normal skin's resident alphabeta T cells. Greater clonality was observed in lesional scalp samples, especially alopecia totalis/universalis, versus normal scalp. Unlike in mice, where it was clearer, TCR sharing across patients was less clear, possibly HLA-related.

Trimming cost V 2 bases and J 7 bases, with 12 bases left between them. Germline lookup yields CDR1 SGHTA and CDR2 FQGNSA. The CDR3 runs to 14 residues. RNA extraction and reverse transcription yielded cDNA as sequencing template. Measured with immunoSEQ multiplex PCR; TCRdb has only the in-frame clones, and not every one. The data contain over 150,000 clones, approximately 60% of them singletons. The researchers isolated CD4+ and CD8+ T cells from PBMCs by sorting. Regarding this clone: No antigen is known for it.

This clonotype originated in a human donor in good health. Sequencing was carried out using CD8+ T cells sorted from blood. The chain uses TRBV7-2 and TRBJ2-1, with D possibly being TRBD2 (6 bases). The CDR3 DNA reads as TGTGCCAGCAGCTTACGGGGGAGAAGGAATGAGCAGTTCTTC. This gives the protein CASSLRGRRNEQFF.